The TCR beta chain described here comes from a study of T-cell memory formation after mild COVID-19. Study-wide background: Among the donors, TCR clusters were largely specific to each donor.

Study-level results: The main location of contracting CD4+ clones was CM and EM, and that of contracting CD8+ clones was EMRA.

This clonotype was seen repeatedly, ten times or more. Its specificity is not known. CDR3 length equals 16 residues. Germline loops: CDR1 SGHRS, CDR2 YFSETQ. Trimming cost V 2 bases and J 6 bases; bases outside gene matches: 7. Employing constant-segment primers, 5'RACE generated TCR alpha and TCR beta cDNA libraries bearing sample barcodes and UMIs. TCRdb independently ran MiXCR on the 5' RACE reads; one entry per CDR3 protein. This table holds 300,000 to 350,000 distinct CDR3 sequences, 14% found once. Sequencing was done on a sample of PBMCs or a T cell subset sorted from them (not recorded which). This receptor was taken from a man aged 18 to 29 who had mild COVID-19 (a few samples of this study predate the infection). Cell type and time point are not known. The chain links TRBV5-1 to TRBJ2-3; 12 positions agree with TRBD2. CDR3 amino acids: CASSFGLAGSGDTQYF. In DNA, the CDR3 is TGCGCCAGCAGCTTTGGACTAGCGGGGTCCGGGGATACGCAGTATTTT. Complete variable domain (other parts from reference TRBV5-1 and TRBJ2-3): KAGVTQTPRYLIKTRGQQVTLSCSPISGHRSVSWYQQTPGQGLQFLFEYFSETQRNKGNFPGRFSGRQFSNSRSEMNVSTLELGDSALYLCASSFGLAGSGDTQYFGPGTRLTVL.